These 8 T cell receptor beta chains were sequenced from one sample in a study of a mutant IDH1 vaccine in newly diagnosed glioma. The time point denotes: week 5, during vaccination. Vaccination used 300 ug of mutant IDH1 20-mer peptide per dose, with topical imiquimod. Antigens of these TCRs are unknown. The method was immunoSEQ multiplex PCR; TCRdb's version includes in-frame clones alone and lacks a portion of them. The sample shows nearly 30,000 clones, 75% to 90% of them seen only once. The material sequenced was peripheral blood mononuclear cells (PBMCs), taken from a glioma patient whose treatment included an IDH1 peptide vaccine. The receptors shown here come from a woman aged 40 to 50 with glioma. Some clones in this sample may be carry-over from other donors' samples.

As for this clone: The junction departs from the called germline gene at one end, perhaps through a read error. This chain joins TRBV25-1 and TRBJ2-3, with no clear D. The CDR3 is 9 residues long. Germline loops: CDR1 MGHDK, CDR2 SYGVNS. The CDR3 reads CASSEMRNF. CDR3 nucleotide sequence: TGTGCCAGCAGTGAAATGCGCAATTTT.

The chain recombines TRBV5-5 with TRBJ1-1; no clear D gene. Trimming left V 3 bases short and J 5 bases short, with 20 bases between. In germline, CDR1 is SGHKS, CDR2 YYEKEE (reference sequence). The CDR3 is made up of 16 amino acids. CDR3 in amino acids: CASSYNQPGMSTEAFF. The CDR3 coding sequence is TGTGCCAGCAGCTATAACCAGCCGGGAATGAGTACTGAAGCTTTCTTT.

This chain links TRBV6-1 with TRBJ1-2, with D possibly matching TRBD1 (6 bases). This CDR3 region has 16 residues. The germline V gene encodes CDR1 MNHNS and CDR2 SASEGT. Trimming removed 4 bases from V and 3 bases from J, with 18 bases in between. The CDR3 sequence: CASSAAGTRWDYGYTF. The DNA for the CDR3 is TGTGCCAGCAGTGCCGCCGGGACAAGGTGGGACTATGGCTACACCTTC.

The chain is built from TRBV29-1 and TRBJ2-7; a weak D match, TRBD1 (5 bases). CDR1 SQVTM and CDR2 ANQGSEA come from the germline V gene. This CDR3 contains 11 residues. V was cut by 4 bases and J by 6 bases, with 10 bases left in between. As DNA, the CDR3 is TGCAGCGTTGCCCAGGGTCCCGAGCAGTACTTC. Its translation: CSVAQGPEQYF.

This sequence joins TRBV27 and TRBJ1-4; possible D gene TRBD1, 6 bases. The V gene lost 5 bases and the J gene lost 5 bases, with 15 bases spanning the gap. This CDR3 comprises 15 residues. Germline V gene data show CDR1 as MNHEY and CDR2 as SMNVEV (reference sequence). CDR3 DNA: TGTGCCAGCAGTCCGGGGACATCCATGAATGAAAAACTGTTTTTT. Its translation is CASSPGTSMNEKLFF.

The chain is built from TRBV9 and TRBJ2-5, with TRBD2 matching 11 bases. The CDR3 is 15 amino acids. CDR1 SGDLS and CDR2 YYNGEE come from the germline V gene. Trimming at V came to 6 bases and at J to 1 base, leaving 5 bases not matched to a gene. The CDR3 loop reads CASTLGLAVQETQYF. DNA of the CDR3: TGTGCCAGCACCCTGGGACTAGCGGTCCAAGAGACCCAGTACTTC. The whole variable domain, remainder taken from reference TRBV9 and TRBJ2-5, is DSGVTQTPKHLITATGQRVTLRCSPRSGDLSVYWYQQSLDQGLQFLIQYYNGEERAKGNILERFSAQQFPDLHSELNLSSLELGDSALYFCASTLGLAVQETQYFGPGTRLLVL.

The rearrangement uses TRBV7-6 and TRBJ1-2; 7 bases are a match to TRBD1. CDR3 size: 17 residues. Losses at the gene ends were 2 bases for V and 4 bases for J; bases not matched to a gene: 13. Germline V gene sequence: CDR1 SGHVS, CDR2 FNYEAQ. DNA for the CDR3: TGTGCCAGCAGCTTAAAATACAGGGGCCCCTCCTCCTATGGCTACACCTTC. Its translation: CASSLKYRGPSSYGYTF.

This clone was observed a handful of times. CDR3 sequence (DNA): TGTGCCAGCAGCTTAGGTGGGGGTAATGAAAAACTGTTTTTT. Translated: CASSLGGGNEKLFF. V is TRBV7-2 and J is TRBJ1-4; weak D call: TRBD1 (5 bases). Per germline, CDR1 SGHTA and CDR2 FQGNSA. CDR3 length equals 14 residues. Trimming left V 1 base short and J 4 bases short, with 7 bases between.